A single sample is the source of the 26 T cell receptor beta chains below, sequenced in a study of cytomegalovirus exposure and HLA in healthy donors. PCR amplification relied on 60 Vbeta primers (plus 13 Jbeta primers). TCRdb's table, derived via immunoSEQ multiplex PCR, lists solely in-frame clones and lacks some. Of 150,000 to 200,000 clones listed, 80% to 85% are singletons. What was sequenced was PBMCs. The receptors come from a woman aged 18 to 35 in good health and CMV-seronegative.

The chain recombines TRBV19 with TRBJ1-2, with 8 bases matching TRBD1. The V gene's germline CDR1 is LNHDA and CDR2 SQIVND (reference sequence). This CDR3 region has 13 residues. Trimming removed 7 bases from V and 2 bases from J; junction bases left unmatched: 3. The DNA for the CDR3 is TGTGCCAGTACTCGGACAGGGAACTATGGCTACACCTTC. Translating gives CASTRTGNYGYTF. Variable domain in full (rest from reference TRBV19 and TRBJ1-2): DGGITQSPKYLFRKEGQNVTLSCEQNLNHDAMYWYRQDPGQGLRLIYYSQIVNDFQKGDIAEGYSVSREKKESFPLTVTSAQKNPTAFYLCASTRTGNYGYTFGSGTRLTVV.

The J gene is TRBJ2-3, the V gene TRBV2; 14 nucleotides agree with TRBD2. From germline, CDR1 is SNHLY and CDR2 FYNNEI. Losses at the gene ends were 5 bases for V and 2 bases for J; bases not matched to a gene: 9. The CDR3 covers 18 residues. The CDR3 region is CASSSPGLAGGATDTQYF. The CDR3 coding sequence is TGTGCCAGCAGTTCTCCTGGACTAGCGGGGGGCGCCACAGATACGCAGTATTTT.

This chain's CDR3 is CASSVSRSTDTQYF. The CDR3 DNA reads TGTGCCAGCAGCGTATCCAGAAGCACAGATACGCAGTATTTT. This rearrangement joins TRBV9 to TRBJ2-3; D gene unclear. From germline, CDR1 is SGDLS and CDR2 YYNGEE. V lost 1 base and J 0 bases, leaving 6 bases between the germline ends. The CDR3 contains 14 residues.

The chain employs TRBV6-1 and TRBJ2-1; 11 positions match TRBD1. With V trimmed by 3 bases and J by 7 bases, 5 bases remained unmatched. Germline V gene data show CDR1 as MNHNS and CDR2 as SASEGT. CDR3 length: 15 residues. For the CDR3, the DNA is TGTGCCAGCAGTGAGGGGACAGGGGGTGGGAATGAGCAGTTCTTC. Residues: CASSEGTGGGNEQFF.

V gene TRBV5-1 combines with J gene TRBJ2-7; TRBD1 is a possible D gene (5 bases). Germline-derived CDR1 and CDR2 are SGHRS and YFSETQ. The V gene lost 5 bases and the J gene lost 0 bases, with 9 bases spanning the gap. The CDR3 sequence is 13 residues long. The CDR3 DNA sequence: TGCGCCAGCAGAAACACAGGCTCCTACGAGCAGTACTTC. It codes for CASRNTGSYEQYF.

J is TRBJ1-1 and V is TRBV7-7; TRBD1 matches at 7 bases. The CDR3 sequence is 13 residues long. Germline-derived CDR1 and CDR2 are SSHAT and FNYEAQ (reference sequence). V shed 2 bases, J shed 5 bases, and the junction held 2 bases outside the gene matches. The CDR3 coding sequence is TGTGCCAGCAGCTTAACAGGGGAAACTGAAGCTTTCTTT. This encodes CASSLTGETEAFF. Together with reference TRBV7-7 and TRBJ1-1, the CDR3 gives the full variable domain: GAGVSQSPRYKVTKRGQDVTLRCDPISSHATLYWYQQALGQGPEFLTYFNYEAQPDKSGLPSDRFSAERPEGSISTLTIQRTEQRDSAMYRCASSLTGETEAFFGQGTRLTVV.

The CDR3 DNA reads as TGTGCCAGCAGTCGCGTCGGGACAGGGACCGAAAAACTGTTTTTT. Translated: CASSRVGTGTEKLFF. V usage is TRBV6-5 and J usage is TRBJ1-4, with TRBD1 matching over 9 bases. Germline-derived CDR1 and CDR2 are MNHEY and SVGAGI. The CDR3 extends over 15 amino acids. V shed 5 bases, J shed 8 bases, and the junction held 9 bases outside the gene matches.

The chain recombines TRBV10-3 with TRBJ1-2; D unresolved. Germline lookup yields CDR1 ENHRY and CDR2 SYGVKD. This CDR3 region has 13 residues. Trimming stripped 6 bases from V and 4 bases from J, with 12 bases between. CDR3 bases: TGTGCCATCAGCCCGGAGGTGATCTATGGCTACACCTTC. This codes for CAISPEVIYGYTF.

As to this clone: At one boundary the junction diverges from the germline segment, which might be a read error. The rearrangement uses TRBV6-5 and TRBJ2-4; 7 positions agree with TRBD1. CDR1 and CDR2 (germline): MNHEY, SVGAGI. The CDR3 extends over 16 amino acids. The CDR3 here is CASSYSDRVAKNSQYF. As DNA, the CDR3 is TGTGCCAGCAGTTACTCCGACAGGGTGGCCAAAAACAGTCAGTACTTC.

Points on this clone: This specimen includes other DNA sequences encoding the same CDR3. The V and J genes are TRBV5-6 and TRBJ2-1; D might be TRBD2 (6 bases). This CDR3 contains 16 residues. The ends were cut back, 0 bases at V and 3 bases at J, with 13 bases in the middle. Germline-derived CDR1 and CDR2 are SGHDT and YYEEEE. In DNA form, the CDR3 reads TGTGCCAGCAGCTTGGCTTTAGCGGTGAGCTACAATGAGCAGTTCTTC. Translation gives CASSLALAVSYNEQFF.

Points on this clone: The same CDR3 arises from other DNA sequences in this sample as well. This chain connects TRBV7-6 to TRBJ2-7; D gene unclear. Deletions cut 3 bases from V and 0 bases from J, with 9 bases between. Germline assignment: CDR1 SGHVS and CDR2 FNYEAQ. The CDR3 has 14 amino acids. CDR3 region: CASSFEAISYEQYF. DNA for the CDR3: TGTGCCAGCAGCTTCGAGGCTATCTCCTACGAGCAGTACTTC.

V and J are TRBV30 and TRBJ2-3; D is ambiguous. The CDR3 is 12 residues long. Germline values: CDR1 GTSNPN, CDR2 SVGIG (reference sequence). The V gene lost 2 bases and the J gene lost 6 bases, with 9 bases spanning the gap. CDR3 in amino acids: CAWSTTPDTQYF. For the CDR3, the DNA is TGTGCCTGGAGTACGACACCGGATACGCAGTATTTT. The whole variable domain, filled in from reference TRBV30 and TRBJ2-3, reads SQTIHQWPATLVQPVGSPLSLECTVEGTSNPNLYWYRQAAGRGLQLLFYSVGIGQISSEVPQNLSASRPQDRQFILSSKKLLLSDSGFYLCAWSTTPDTQYFGPGTRLTVL.

The V call is TRBV28, the J call TRBJ1-1; a possible D gene is TRBD1 (6 bases). V dropped 5 bases and J dropped 2 bases, with 18 bases sitting between them. Germline CDR1 and CDR2: MDHEN and SYDVKM. The CDR3 length is 16 residues. CDR3 sequence: CASSPGGRGRNTEAFF. The CDR3 DNA is TGTGCCAGCAGTCCCGGTGGCAGGGGACGTAACACTGAAGCTTTCTTT.

V and J are TRBV2 and TRBJ1-1; D is possibly TRBD1 (5 bases). V was cut by 3 bases and J by 14 bases, with 19 bases left in between. CDR1 SNHLY and CDR2 FYNNEI come from the germline V gene. The CDR3 covers 13 residues. The CDR3 is CASSEVLWGVGFF. CDR3 bases: TGTGCCAGCAGTGAGGTCTTGTGGGGGGTAGGATTCTTT.

The chain links TRBV5-1 to TRBJ1-1; weak D call: TRBD1 (5 bases). The germline CDR1 and CDR2 sequences are SGHRS and YFSETQ. CDR3 size: 16 residues. V was shortened by 0 bases and J by 0 bases, with 12 bases between the two germline ends. The CDR3 region has the DNA TGCGCCAGCAGCTTGGCCAAAGGAGGGGTGAACACTGAAGCTTTCTTT. It encodes CASSLAKGGVNTEAFF.

The rearrangement joins TRBV7-8 to TRBJ1-5, with D unclear. Germline CDR1 is SGHVS and CDR2 is FQNEAQ. Trimming took 1 base from V and 3 from J, leaving 19 bases between them. This CDR3 comprises 18 residues. The CDR3 region is CASSLVRVRSHPNQPQHF. CDR3 DNA sequence: TGTGCCAGCAGCTTAGTGCGGGTCCGTTCCCACCCCAATCAGCCCCAGCATTTT.

V is TRBV11-2 and J is TRBJ2-1, with D tentatively TRBD1 (6 bases). This CDR3 spans 17 amino acids. CDR1 and CDR2 (germline): SGHAT, FQNNGV. The germline V and J ends were trimmed by 0 bases and 7 bases, with 19 bases remaining between them. In DNA form, the CDR3 reads TGTGCCAGCAGCTTAGATCCGCCAGGGGCCTGGCGGAATGAGCAGTTCTTC. It codes for CASSLDPPGAWRNEQFF. Full variable domain (remainder filled in from reference TRBV11-2 and TRBJ2-1): EAGVAQSPRYKIIEKRQSVAFWCNPISGHATLYWYQQILGQGPKLLIQFQNNGVVDDSQLPKDRFSAERLKGVDSTLKIQPAKLEDSAVYLCASSLDPPGAWRNEQFFGPGTRLTVL.

The chain employs TRBV10-3 and TRBJ2-7, with a tentative D call TRBD1 (5 bases). Trimming shortened V by 3 bases and J by 4 bases, and 13 bases separated the two germline ends. This CDR3 is built from 14 residues. CDR1 is ENHRY, CDR2 SYGVKD, per germline. CDR3 bases: TGTGCCATCAGTGATGGGGCGCCAGAATACGAGCAGTACTTC. Translating it yields CAISDGAPEYEQYF.

This chain links TRBV10-3 with TRBJ2-1; possible D gene TRBD1, 6 bases. CDR1 and CDR2 (germline): ENHRY, SYGVKD. The CDR3 extends over 17 amino acids. Trimming removed 0 bases at V and 4 bases at J, with 16 bases between. DNA of the CDR3: TGTGCCATCAGTGAGTCCACGGACAGTAAGGCTTACAATGAGCAGTTCTTC. Translating it yields CAISESTDSKAYNEQFF.

The rearrangement uses TRBV4-1 and TRBJ2-3, with TRBD2 matching 9 bases. Trimming took 1 base from V and 1 from J; bases not matched to a gene: 3. CDR3 length: 16 amino acids. CDR1 is MGHRA, CDR2 YSYEKL, per germline. This CDR3 is CASSQALAGGTDTQYF. CDR3 sequence (DNA): TGCGCCAGCAGCCAAGCCTTAGCGGGGGGCACAGATACGCAGTATTTT.

The V call is TRBV6-1, the J call TRBJ1-3; D gene unclear. The CDR3 covers 14 residues. V gave up 5 bases and J gave up 0 bases, with 8 bases separating them. The germline gives CDR1 MNHNS, CDR2 SASEGT. CDR3 sequence: CASSNRYSGNTIYF. The CDR3 nucleotides read TGTGCCAGCAGTAACAGATACTCTGGAAACACCATATATTTT.

The chain joins TRBV6-5 to TRBJ1-2; D is unclear. Looked up from germline, CDR1 is MNHEY and CDR2 is SVGAGI. There are 12 residues in the CDR3. Trimming cost V 4 bases and J 8 bases, with 11 bases left between them. The CDR3, as DNA: TGTGCCAGCAGTTCTGGGCGAGAAGGCTACACCTTC. Protein: CASSSGREGYTF.

The chain recombines TRBV27 with TRBJ1-2; 12 nucleotides align to TRBD1. Germline CDR1 is MNHEY and CDR2 is SMNVEV (reference sequence). The CDR3 has 14 amino acids. The V and J ends lost 3 bases and 12 bases, in that order; junction bases with no gene match: 8. Here the CDR3 DNA reads TGTGCCAGCAGTTTCCGGGACAGGGGGCGAGGCCACACCTTC. Protein sequence: CASSFRDRGRGHTF.

V is TRBV6-1 and J is TRBJ2-1; TRBD2 matches at 11 bases. The CDR3 length is 17 residues. The V gene end was trimmed by 2 bases and the J gene end by 4 bases; junction bases not matched to a gene: 7. The V gene's germline CDR1 is MNHNS and CDR2 SASEGT. The CDR3: CASSEWPSGGPYNEQFF. The DNA of the CDR3 is TGTGCCAGCAGTGAATGGCCTAGCGGGGGGCCTTACAATGAGCAGTTCTTC.

This rearrangement joins TRBV21-1 to TRBJ1-1; no check of the table's D call, TRBD1, against the DNA was made. TRBV21-1 is given as a pseudogene. The CDR3 sequence is 13 residues long. CDR3 DNA sequence: TGTGCCAGCAGCAGACAGGTTGACACTGAAGCTTTCTTT. This encodes CASSRQVDTEAFF.

As concerns this clone: Other DNA sequences in this sample translate to the same CDR3. The chain combines TRBV19 with TRBJ1-1; D gene ambiguous. The ends were cut back, 1 base at V and 7 bases at J, with 7 bases in the middle. Germline lookup yields CDR1 LNHDA and CDR2 SQIVND (reference sequence). This CDR3 has 12 amino acids. CDR3 sequence reads: CASSIVGSEAFF. The CDR3 coding sequence is TGTGCCAGTAGTATAGTTGGTAGTGAAGCTTTCTTT.